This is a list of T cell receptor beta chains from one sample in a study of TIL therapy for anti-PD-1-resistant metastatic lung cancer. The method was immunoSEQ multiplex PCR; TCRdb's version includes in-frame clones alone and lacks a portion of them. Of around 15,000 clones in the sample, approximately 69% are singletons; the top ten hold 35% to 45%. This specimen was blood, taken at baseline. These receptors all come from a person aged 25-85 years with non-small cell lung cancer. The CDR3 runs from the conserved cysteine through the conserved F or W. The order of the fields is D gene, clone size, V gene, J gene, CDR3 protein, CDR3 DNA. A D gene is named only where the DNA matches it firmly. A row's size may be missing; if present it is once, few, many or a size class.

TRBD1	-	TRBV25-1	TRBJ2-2	CASSGAKQGGVNTGELFF	TGTGCCAGCAGTGGGGCAAAACAGGGGGGAGTGAACACCGGGGAGCTGTTTTTT
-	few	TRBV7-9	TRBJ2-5	CASSPYPRGGQETQYF	TGTGCCAGCAGCCCCTACCCCAGGGGCGGTCAAGAGACCCAGTACTTC
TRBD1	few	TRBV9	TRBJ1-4	CASSAGQREKLFF	TGTGCCAGCAGCGCGGGACAGAGAGAAAAACTGTTTTTT
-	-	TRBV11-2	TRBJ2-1	CASSLESTSYNEQFF	TGTGCCAGCAGCTTGGAAAGTACCTCCTACAATGAGCAGTTCTTC
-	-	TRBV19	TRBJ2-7	CASSIIPDSYEQYF	TGTGCCAGTAGTATCATCCCGGATTCCTACGAGCAGTACTTC
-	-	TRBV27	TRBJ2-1	CASSFSLGGANEQFF	TGTGCCAGCAGTTTCTCTTTGGGGGGGGCGAATGAGCAGTTCTTC
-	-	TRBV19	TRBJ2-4	CASSIGENQISTKNIQYF	TGTGCCAGTAGTATCGGAGAAAACCAAATATCCACCAAAAACATTCAGTACTTC
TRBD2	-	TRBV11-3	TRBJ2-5	CASSSPRWAGGPPGETQYF	TGTGCCAGCAGCTCCCCGAGGTGGGCGGGGGGGCCCCCCGGAGAGACCCAGTACTTC
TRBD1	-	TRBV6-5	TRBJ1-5	CASSTGGTQPQHF	TGTGCCAGCAGCACAGGGGGAACTCAGCCCCAGCATTTT
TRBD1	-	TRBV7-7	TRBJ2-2	CASSLTGDSGELFF	TGTGCCAGCAGCTTAACAGGGGATTCCGGGGAGCTGTTTTTT